These T cell receptor beta chains were read from a single sample in a study of T cells in localized non-small cell lung cancer. The protocol was immunoSEQ multiplex PCR, while the TCRdb copy is restricted to in-frame clones and leaves out a portion. The table shows about 28,000 clones, with around 92% occurring only once. The sample in question was peripheral blood mononuclear cells, obtained before any cancer treatment. The source of these receptors is a woman between 35 and 75 years old with stage III lung adenocarcinoma. Both conserved end residues are part of each CDR3. Fields, in order: clone size, V gene, D gene, J gene, CDR3 protein, CDR3 DNA. A D gene is named only where the DNA matches it firmly. Rows give clone size only sometimes, using once, few, many, or a class for an expanded clone.

>.|TRBV28|TRBD1|TRBJ2-3
CASSLTGGADTQYF
TGTGCCAGCAGTTTGACAGGGGGCGCAGATACGCAGTATTTT
>.|TRBV7-8|.|TRBJ2-1
CASSLAGLDYNEQFF
TGTGCCAGCAGCTTAGCGGGACTTGACTACAATGAGCAGTTCTTC
>.|TRBV5-1|.|TRBJ1-4
CASSLVAGNEKLFF
TGCGCCAGCAGCTTGGTAGCGGGTAATGAAAAACTGTTTTTT
>.|TRBV5-4|.|TRBJ2-5
CASSLRQRETQYF
TGTGCCAGCAGCTTGAGACAACGAGAGACCCAGTACTTC
>.|TRBV18|.|TRBJ2-2
CASSPSPSRNTGELFF
TGTGCCAGCTCACCAAGTCCTAGCAGGAACACCGGGGAGCTGTTTTTT
>.|TRBV4-1|.|TRBJ1-1
CASSQDPARVRAEAFF
TGCGCCAGCAGCCAAGATCCCGCCAGGGTTCGGGCTGAAGCTTTCTTT
>.|TRBV5-5|TRBD1|TRBJ2-2
CASSLEGTANTGELFF
TGTGCCAGCAGCTTGGAAGGGACAGCGAACACCGGGGAGCTGTTTTTT
>few|TRBV30|TRBD1|TRBJ2-2
CAWSTLYRGRTGELFF
TGTGCCTGGAGTACCTTATACAGGGGGCGGACCGGGGAGCTGTTTTTT
>.|TRBV9|.|TRBJ2-3
CASSVGGTDTQYF
TGTGCCAGCAGCGTAGGAGGGACAGATACGCAGTATTTT
>.|TRBV2|.|TRBJ1-6
CASSDPLVSSYNSPLHF
TGTGCCAGCAGTGATCCCCTAGTTAGCTCCTATAATTCACCCCTCCACTTT
>.|TRBV28|.|TRBJ2-6
CASCGGANVLTF
TGTGCCAGCTGCGGTGGGGCCAACGTCCTGACTTTC
>.|TRBV18|TRBD2|TRBJ2-3
CASSPSLSGRETDTQYF
TGTGCCAGCTCACCGTCCCTTAGCGGGAGGGAGACAGATACGCAGTATTTT
>.|TRBV5-6|.|TRBJ2-2
CASSPGTFLNTGELFF
TGTGCCAGCAGCCCTGGGACTTTTCTTAACACCGGGGAGCTGTTTTTT
>.|TRBV7-6|TRBD2|TRBJ2-1
CASTLLAGEYNEQFF
TGTGCCAGCACCCTACTAGCGGGAGAGTACAATGAGCAGTTCTTC
>.|TRBV4-3|TRBD2|TRBJ2-1
CASSQIRGVYNEQFF
TGCGCCAGCAGCCAAATTCGGGGGGTTTACAATGAGCAGTTCTTC
>once|TRBV2|TRBD1|TRBJ1-4
CASSTTGETSEKLFF
TGTGCCAGCAGTACGACAGGGGAAACGAGTGAAAAACTGTTTTTT
>.|TRBV2|TRBD2|TRBJ2-1
CASSEGGSYYNEQFF
TGTGCCAGCAGTGAAGGCGGGAGTTATTACAATGAGCAGTTCTTC